This TCR beta chain was sequenced for a study of CD8+CD57+ T cells in acquired aplastic anemia. Study results and limitations: Patients did not significantly differ from controls in CD8+ Simpson's diversity. Overlapping CD8+ CDR3 repertoires of patients and controls contained around 31 shared sequences.

Individuals selected for sequencing had exhibited CD8+CD57+ cell expansion on flow cytometry. Among the patients, all had severe acquired aplastic anemia. Note on this clonotype: No antigen is known for it.

Template material for TCR beta VDJ and CDR3 profiling consisted of genomic DNA. A single record per CDR3 protein comes from TCRdb applying MiXCR to the reads. The sample lists under 150,000 distinct CDR3 sequences; almost 40% were seen once. This CDR3 is 14 amino acids long. The germline V gene encodes CDR1 SQVTM and CDR2 ANQGSEA. Trimming removed 2 bases from V and 3 bases from J, with 13 bases in between. The chain is built from TRBV29-1 and TRBJ1-2; D uncertain. What was sequenced was sorted CD4+, CD8+, or CD8+CD57+ T cells (not recorded which) from PBMCs. This receptor was obtained from a human donor with aplastic anemia. Here the CDR3 reads CSVERVVGYYGYTF. CDR3 nucleotides: TGCAGCGTTGAAAGGGTAGTCGGATACTATGGCTACACCTTC.